Each of the 28 T cell receptor beta chains below was sequenced from the same sample in a study of control samples from healthy donors and cancer patients. Assay used: immunoSEQ multiplex PCR; TCRdb lists only in-frame clones, some missing. The sample has about 230,000 clones, approximately 80% seen once. Sequencing was performed on PBMCs. These receptors came from a woman aged 55-69 years with lung cancer.

This chain joins TRBV3-1 (or the pseudogene TRBV3-2) and TRBJ2-7, with 12 bases aligning to TRBD2. This CDR3 is built from 17 residues. Germline V gene sequence: CDR1 LGHDT, CDR2 YNNKEL (reference sequence). The V gene end was trimmed by 0 bases and the J gene end by 5 bases; junction bases not matched to a gene: 8. CDR3 in amino acids: CASSQEYGLAGKNEQYF. The CDR3 DNA reads TGTGCCAGCAGCCAAGAATATGGACTAGCGGGAAAGAACGAGCAGTACTTC.

This chain links TRBV30 with TRBJ1-1; 8 bases align to TRBD1. The CDR3 loop spans 13 amino acids. The V gene end was trimmed by 5 bases and the J gene end by 0 bases; junction bases not matched to a gene: 2. The germline V gene encodes CDR1 GTSNPN and CDR2 SVGIG (reference sequence). CDR3 residues: CAWGDRLNTEAFF. The DNA for the CDR3 is TGTGCCTGGGGGGACAGGTTGAACACTGAAGCTTTCTTT.

The chain uses TRBV18 and TRBJ2-4, with TRBD2 identical over 9 bases. The CDR3 totals 19 residues. Trimming removed 3 bases from V and 1 base from J; junction bases left unmatched: 13. From germline, CDR1 is KGHSH and CDR2 LQKENI. As DNA, the CDR3 is TGTGCCAGCTCACCGGTCGTGAAGGGAGCGGGGGGCGCCAAAAACATTCAGTACTTC. Amino acid sequence: CASSPVVKGAGGAKNIQYF.

The CDR3 coding sequence is TGTGCCAGCAGCGTAGTCGACGCCGACACCGGGGAGCTGTTTTTT. Translated, it gives CASSVVDADTGELFF. The chain joins TRBV9 to TRBJ2-2; no clear D gene. V was pared by 0 bases and J by 3 bases, with 9 bases between. The length of the CDR3 is 15 residues. Germline V gives CDR1 SGDLS, CDR2 YYNGEE.

V gene TRBV2 combines with J gene TRBJ2-3; maybe TRBD1 (5 bases). The germline V and J ends were trimmed by 4 bases and 4 bases, with 9 bases remaining between them. This CDR3 region has 13 residues. Germline V lookup: CDR1 SNHLY, CDR2 FYNNEI. In DNA, the CDR3 is TGTGCCAGCAGTGTCCTCAGGGCAGATACGCAGTATTTT. Translated: CASSVLRADTQYF.

The rearrangement links TRBV5-4 to TRBJ2-2; D is perhaps TRBD1 or TRBD2 (5 bases each). V dropped 3 bases and J dropped 4 bases, with 13 bases sitting between them. CDR1 SGHNT and CDR2 YYREEE come from the germline V gene (reference sequence). CDR3 length equals 15 residues. As DNA, the CDR3 is TGTGCCAGCAGCTCTGGTGGGACCTCCACCGGGGAGCTGTTTTTT. Amino acid sequence: CASSSGGTSTGELFF.

The chain carries TRBV6-6 and TRBJ2-5; D is perhaps TRBD1 or TRBD2 (5 bases each). Germline-derived CDR1 and CDR2 are MNHNY and SVGAGI (reference sequence). V lost 6 bases to trimming and J lost 4 bases, with 15 bases between them. The CDR3 sequence is 14 residues long. In DNA, the CDR3 is TGTGCCAGCAGCCGGGACCCATCCTCAGAGACCCAGTACTTC. Protein sequence: CASSRDPSSETQYF.

The rearrangement links TRBV9 to TRBJ2-1; D is unresolved. Germline V gene sequence: CDR1 SGDLS, CDR2 YYNGEE. This CDR3 contains 12 residues. The V gene lost 3 bases and the J gene lost 9 bases, with 10 bases spanning the gap. CDR3 in amino acids: CASSALGIEQFF. CDR3 DNA sequence: TGTGCCAGCAGCGCTCTGGGCATTGAGCAGTTCTTC.

This clone turned up a few times. The chain recombines TRBV5-1 with TRBJ1-1; D gene ambiguous. This CDR3 contains 14 residues. CDR1 and CDR2 from the germline V gene are SGHRS and YFSETQ. V was cut by 0 bases and J by 4 bases, with 10 bases left in between. The CDR3 DNA follows: TGCGCCAGCAGCTTGGTGGTAGGGAGCACTGAAGCTTTCTTT. It yields the protein CASSLVVGSTEAFF.

The chain is built from TRBV5-1 and TRBJ2-5; TRBD1 might be the D (6 bases). The V and J ends lost 0 bases and 4 bases respectively, with 13 bases between them. Germline assignment: CDR1 SGHRS and CDR2 YFSETQ. CDR3 length: 15 amino acids. The CDR3 here is CASSLAQGSAETQYF. The CDR3 DNA sequence: TGCGCCAGCAGCTTGGCCCAGGGGTCGGCAGAGACCCAGTACTTC.

This rearrangement joins TRBV18 to TRBJ1-2; perhaps TRBD1 as D (5 bases). This CDR3 comprises 12 residues. Trimming pared 6 bases from V and 7 bases from J, leaving 12 bases between. Germline V CDR1 and CDR2: KGHSH, LQKENI. Here the CDR3 reads CASSRTGRGYTF. The DNA for the CDR3 is TGTGCCAGCTCCCGGACGGGACGTGGCTACACCTTC.

The rearrangement links TRBV9 to TRBJ1-5; 7 bases match TRBD1. This CDR3 region has 14 residues. Unmatched junction bases numbered 3, after V lost 3 bases and J lost 3 bases. Germline V gene lookup returns CDR1 SGDLS and CDR2 YYNGEE. The CDR3 reads CASSGQGINQPQHF. The DNA for the CDR3 is TGTGCCAGCAGCGGACAGGGAATCAATCAGCCCCAGCATTTT.

This clone was recorded once. The rearrangement links TRBV9 to TRBJ1-3, with D possibly being TRBD1 (6 bases). The V gene's germline CDR1 is SGDLS and CDR2 YYNGEE. The V end lost 0 bases, the J end lost 0 bases, and 10 bases lay between the germline ends. This CDR3 has 16 residues. CDR3 nucleotide sequence: TGTGCCAGCAGCGTAGGAGGGACAAACTCTGGAAACACCATATATTTT. Translating gives CASSVGGTNSGNTIYF.

V and J are TRBV28 and TRBJ2-7; D gene uncertain. In germline, CDR1 is MDHEN, CDR2 SYDVKM. V was clipped by 6 bases and J by 3 bases, with 12 bases between them. The CDR3 consists of 13 residues. CDR3 in DNA: TGTGCCAGCAGCTTGCGCGGCCTCTACGAGCAGTACTTC. Its translation: CASSLRGLYEQYF.

V usage is TRBV5-1 and J usage is TRBJ2-1, with 14 bases aligning to TRBD2. V was clipped by 3 bases and J by 8 bases; unmatched bases: 7. The CDR3 is 16 residues long. Germline-derived CDR1 and CDR2 are SGHRS and YFSETQ. The CDR3 here is CASSSSGLAGGDEQFF. The CDR3 DNA reads as TGCGCCAGCAGCTCCTCCGGACTAGCGGGAGGCGATGAGCAGTTCTTC.

This clone was counted a few times. The chain recombines TRBV30 with TRBJ1-4; no firm D call. V was trimmed by 2 bases and J by 6 bases, leaving 7 bases between them. CDR3 length: 12 residues. Germline assignment: CDR1 GTSNPN and CDR2 SVGIG (reference sequence). In DNA form, the CDR3 reads TGTGCCTGGAGTTCGCTAGATGAAAAACTGTTTTTT. It specifies CAWSSLDEKLFF.

The V call is TRBV12-3 or TRBV12-4, the J call TRBJ1-5, with D perhaps matching TRBD1 (5 bases). The CDR3 has 13 residues. V lost 6 bases and J lost 3, with 9 bases in between. The CDR3 here is CASRRQTNQPQHF. CDR3 DNA sequence: TGTGCCAGCAGGCGACAGACCAATCAGCCCCAGCATTTT.

The gene calls are TRBV6-1 and TRBJ1-5; 7 nucleotides match TRBD1. Unmatched junction bases numbered 7, after V lost 2 bases and J lost 0 bases. CDR3 size: 17 residues. The germline gives CDR1 MNHNS, CDR2 SASEGT. The CDR3 sequence is CASSEWGQTLSNQPQHF. The CDR3 DNA sequence: TGTGCCAGCAGTGAATGGGGACAGACGCTTAGCAATCAGCCCCAGCATTTT.

The CDR3 bases are TGTGCCAGCAGCAAAAGCGCGTGCGAACACCGGGGAGCTGTTTTT. It codes for CASSKSACEHRGAVF. The gene calls are TRBV21-1 and TRBJ2-2; the table assigns TRBD2, which was not confirmed against the DNA. TRBV21-1 is a pseudogene locus. CDR3 size: 15 residues.

The chain is built from TRBV27 and TRBJ2-1, with TRBD2 identical over 8 bases. Germline CDR1 is MNHEY and CDR2 is SMNVEV (reference sequence). With 0 bases clipped from V and 2 bases from J, the junction kept 12 bases outside the gene matches. This CDR3 spans 19 amino acids. The chain's CDR3 is CASSLSPPGRGVPYNEQFF. The CDR3 nucleotides read TGTGCCAGCAGTTTATCCCCCCCCGGGCGGGGGGTCCCCTACAATGAGCAGTTCTTC.

This rearrangement joins TRBV4-1 to TRBJ1-5, with 8 bases fitting TRBD1. V shed 2 bases and J 5 bases; nucleotides not matched to a gene: 5. The CDR3 totals 15 residues. The germline CDR1 and CDR2 sequences are MGHRA and YSYEKL. CDR3 in DNA: TGCGCCAGCAGCCAATTACCGACAGGGGATCAGCCCCAGCATTTT. This translates into CASSQLPTGDQPQHF.

The rearrangement uses TRBV24-1 and TRBJ2-1, with D tentatively TRBD2 (6 bases). With 5 bases removed from V and 7 bases from J, the gap between germline ends came to 17 bases. Germline assignment: CDR1 KGHDR and CDR2 SFDVKD. This CDR3 is built from 15 residues. CDR3: CATSGAEGPGNEQFF. In DNA, the CDR3 is TGTGCCACCAGTGGGGCGGAGGGGCCGGGTAATGAGCAGTTCTTC.

The V call is TRBV3-1 (or the pseudogene TRBV3-2), the J call TRBJ1-1; 7 bases are a match to TRBD1. Trimming at V came to 7 bases and at J to 5 bases, leaving 7 bases not matched to a gene. The CDR3 loop spans 13 amino acids. Germline loops: CDR1 LGHDT, CDR2 YNNKEL (reference sequence). The CDR3 reads CASIQTGRTEAFF. CDR3 coding DNA: TGTGCCAGCATCCAGACAGGGAGAACTGAAGCTTTCTTT.

The chain joins TRBV27 to TRBJ1-2; D is uncertain. Trimming stripped 4 bases from V and 6 bases from J, with 9 bases between. The CDR3 contains 12 residues. CDR1 is MNHEY and CDR2 is SMNVEV in the germline V gene (reference sequence). In DNA form, the CDR3 reads TGTGCCAGCAGTTCTTATCAAGATGGCTACACCTTC. It translates to CASSSYQDGYTF.

About this clone itself: At the DNA level, this CDR3 is encoded by other sequences in the same sample as well. V usage is TRBV2 and J usage is TRBJ1-5, with a weak D call TRBD1 (5 bases). Germline values: CDR1 SNHLY, CDR2 FYNNEI. The CDR3 extends over 15 amino acids. V was clipped by 1 base and J by 0 bases, with 7 bases between them. The CDR3 loop reads CASSEERGSNQPQHF. The DNA of the CDR3 is TGTGCCAGCAGTGAAGAAAGGGGTAGCAATCAGCCCCAGCATTTT.

The J gene is TRBJ1-5, the V gene TRBV6-5, with D unresolved. CDR1 is MNHEY and CDR2 is SVGAGI in the germline V gene. This CDR3 comprises 11 residues. Trimming stripped 7 bases from V and 6 bases from J, with 7 bases between. The CDR3 nucleotides read TGTGCCAGCATGGATGGTCAGCCCCAGCATTTT. It is translated as CASMDGQPQHF.

About this clone itself: Other nucleotide sequences from this sample produce the same CDR3. V usage is TRBV12-3 or TRBV12-4 and J usage is TRBJ1-5; D gene ambiguous. This CDR3 region has 13 residues. Between the trimmed V and J ends, which lost 4 bases and 2 bases, there was a span of 6 bases. The CDR3 DNA is TGTGCCAGCAGTTCACGAGGCAATCAGCCCCAGCATTTT. Amino acids: CASSSRGNQPQHF.

This rearrangement joins TRBV5-1 to TRBJ1-2, with TRBD1 matching 12 bases. The V and J ends lost 1 base and 3 bases, in that order; junction bases with no gene match: 7. The CDR3 consists of 17 residues. CDR1 SGHRS and CDR2 YFSETQ come from the germline V gene. CDR3 in amino acids: CASSLFGTGGLDYGYTF. In nucleotides, the CDR3 is TGCGCCAGCAGCTTGTTCGGGACAGGGGGCCTAGACTATGGCTACACCTTC. The full variable domain, with the rest looked up from reference TRBV5-1 and TRBJ1-2, is KAGVTQTPRYLIKTRGQQVTLSCSPISGHRSVSWYQQTPGQGLQFLFEYFSETQRNKGNFPGRFSGRQFSNSRSEMNVSTLELGDSALYLCASSLFGTGGLDYGYTFGSGTRLTVV.